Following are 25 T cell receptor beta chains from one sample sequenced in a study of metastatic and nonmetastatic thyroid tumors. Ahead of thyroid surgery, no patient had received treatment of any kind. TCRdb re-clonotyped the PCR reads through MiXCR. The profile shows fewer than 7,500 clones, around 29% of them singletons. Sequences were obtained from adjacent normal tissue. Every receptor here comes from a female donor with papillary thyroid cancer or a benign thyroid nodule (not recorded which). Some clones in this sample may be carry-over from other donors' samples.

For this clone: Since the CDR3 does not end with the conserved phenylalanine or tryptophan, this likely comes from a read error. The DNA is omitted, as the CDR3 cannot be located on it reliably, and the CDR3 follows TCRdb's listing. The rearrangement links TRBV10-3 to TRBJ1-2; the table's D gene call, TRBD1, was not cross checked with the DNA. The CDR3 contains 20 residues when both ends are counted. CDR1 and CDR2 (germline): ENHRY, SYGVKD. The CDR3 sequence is CAISESDILDRGAENYGCTL.

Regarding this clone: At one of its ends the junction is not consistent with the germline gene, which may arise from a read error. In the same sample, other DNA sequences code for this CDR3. The CDR3 nucleotides read TGCGCCAGCCAGGGACAGCCCTCTGGAAACACCATATATTTC. It translates to CASQGQPSGNTIYF. The V call is TRBV5-1, the J call TRBJ1-3; 7 positions agree with TRBD1. Germline CDR1 reads SGHRS; CDR2 reads YFSETQ. The CDR3 runs 14 residues.

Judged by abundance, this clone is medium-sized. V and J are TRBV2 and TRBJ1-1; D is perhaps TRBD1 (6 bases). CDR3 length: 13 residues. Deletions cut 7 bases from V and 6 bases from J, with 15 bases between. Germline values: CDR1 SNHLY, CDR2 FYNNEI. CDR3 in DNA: TGTGCCAGCATATTAAGGGGGGGGGCTGAAGCTTTCTTT. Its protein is CASILRGGAEAFF.

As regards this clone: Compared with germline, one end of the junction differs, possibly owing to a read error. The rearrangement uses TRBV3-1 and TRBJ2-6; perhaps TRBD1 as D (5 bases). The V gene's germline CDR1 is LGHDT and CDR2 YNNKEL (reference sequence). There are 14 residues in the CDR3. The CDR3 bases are TGTGCCAGCTGCCAAGCGTATGGGGCCAACGTCCTTACTTTC. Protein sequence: CASCQAYGANVLTF.

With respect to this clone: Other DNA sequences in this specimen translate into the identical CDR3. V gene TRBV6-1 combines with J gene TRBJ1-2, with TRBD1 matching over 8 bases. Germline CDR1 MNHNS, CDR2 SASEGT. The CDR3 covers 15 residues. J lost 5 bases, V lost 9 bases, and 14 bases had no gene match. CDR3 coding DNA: TGTGCCAGTAGTCCACAGACAGGGGCGGCTTATGGCTACACCTTC. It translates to CASSPQTGAAYGYTF.

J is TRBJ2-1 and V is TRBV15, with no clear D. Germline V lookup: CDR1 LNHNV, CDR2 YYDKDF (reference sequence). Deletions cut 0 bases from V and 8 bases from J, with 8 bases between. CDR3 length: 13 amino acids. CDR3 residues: CATSRERYYEQFF. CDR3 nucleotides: TGTGCCACCAGCAGAGAACGGTACTATGAGCAGTTCTTC. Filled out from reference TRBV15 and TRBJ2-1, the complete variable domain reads DAMVIQNPRYQVTQFGKPVTLSCSQTLNHNVMYWYQQKSSQAPKLLFHYYDKDFNNEADTPDNFQSRRPNTSFCFLDIRSPGLGDTAMYLCATSRERYYEQFFGPGTRLTVL.

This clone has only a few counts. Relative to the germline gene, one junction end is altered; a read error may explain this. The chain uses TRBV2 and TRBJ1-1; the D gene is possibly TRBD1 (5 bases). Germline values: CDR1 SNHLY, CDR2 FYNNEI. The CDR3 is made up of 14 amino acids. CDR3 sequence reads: CATRGGLMNTETFF. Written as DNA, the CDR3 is TGTGCCACCCGGGGCGGTCTCATGAACACTGAAACTTTCTTT.

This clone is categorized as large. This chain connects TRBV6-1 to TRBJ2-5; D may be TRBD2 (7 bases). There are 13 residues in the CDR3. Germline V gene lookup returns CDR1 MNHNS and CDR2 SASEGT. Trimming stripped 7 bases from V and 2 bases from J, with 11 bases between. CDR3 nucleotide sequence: TGTGCCAGCAAGAAGGGGGGGCAAGAGACCCAGTACTTC. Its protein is CASKKGGQETQYF.

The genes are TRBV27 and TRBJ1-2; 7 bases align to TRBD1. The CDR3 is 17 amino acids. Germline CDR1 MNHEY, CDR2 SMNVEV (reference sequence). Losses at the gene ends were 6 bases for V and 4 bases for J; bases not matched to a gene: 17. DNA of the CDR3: TGTGCCAGCAGCCAATCGACAGGGTGCGGTAGCCTCTATGGCTACACCTTC. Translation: CASSQSTGCGSLYGYTF.

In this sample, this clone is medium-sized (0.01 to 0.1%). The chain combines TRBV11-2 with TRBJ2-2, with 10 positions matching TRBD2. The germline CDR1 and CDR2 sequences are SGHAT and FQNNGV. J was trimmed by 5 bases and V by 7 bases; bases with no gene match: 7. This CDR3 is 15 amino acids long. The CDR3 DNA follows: TGTGCCAGCAACACCGGACTAGCGGTTACCGGGGAGCTGTTTTTT. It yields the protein CASNTGLAVTGELFF. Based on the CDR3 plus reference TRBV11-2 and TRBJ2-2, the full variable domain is EAGVAQSPRYKIIEKRQSVAFWCNPISGHATLYWYQQILGQGPKLLIQFQNNGVVDDSQLPKDRFSAERLKGVDSTLKIQPAKLEDSAVYLCASNTGLAVTGELFFGEGSRLTVL.

The CDR3 here is CSARGPPGYYGYTF. For the CDR3, the DNA is TGCAGTGCTAGAGGCCCTCCGGGATACTATGGCTACACCTTC. The chain combines TRBV20-1 with TRBJ1-2, with unresolved D. V lost 1 base, J lost 3 bases, and 12 bases lay in between. The CDR3 loop spans 14 amino acids. In germline, CDR1 is DFQATT, CDR2 SNEGSKA (reference sequence).

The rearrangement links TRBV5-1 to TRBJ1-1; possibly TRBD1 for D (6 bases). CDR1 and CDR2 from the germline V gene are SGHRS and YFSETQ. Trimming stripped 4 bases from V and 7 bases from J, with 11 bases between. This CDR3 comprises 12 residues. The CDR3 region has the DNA TGCGCCAGCAGCCCCGAGACAGGTGAAGCTTTCTTT. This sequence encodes CASSPETGEAFF.

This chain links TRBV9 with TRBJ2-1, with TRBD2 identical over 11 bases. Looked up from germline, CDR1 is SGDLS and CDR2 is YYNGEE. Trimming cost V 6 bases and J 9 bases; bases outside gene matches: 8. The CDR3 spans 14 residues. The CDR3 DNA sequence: TGTGCCAGCAACAGGGGGACTAGCGGTAGTGAGCAGTTCTTC. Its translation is CASNRGTSGSEQFF.

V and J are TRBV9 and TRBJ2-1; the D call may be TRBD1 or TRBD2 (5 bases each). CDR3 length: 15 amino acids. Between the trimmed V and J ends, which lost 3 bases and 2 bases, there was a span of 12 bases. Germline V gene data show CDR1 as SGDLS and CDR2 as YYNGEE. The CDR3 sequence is CASSARDAAYNEQFF. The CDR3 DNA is TGTGCCAGCAGCGCTCGGGACGCAGCCTACAATGAGCAGTTCTTC. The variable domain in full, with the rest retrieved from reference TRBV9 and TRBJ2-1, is DSGVTQTPKHLITATGQRVTLRCSPRSGDLSVYWYQQSLDQGLQFLIQYYNGEERAKGNILERFSAQQFPDLHSELNLSSLELGDSALYFCASSARDAAYNEQFFGPGTRLTVL.

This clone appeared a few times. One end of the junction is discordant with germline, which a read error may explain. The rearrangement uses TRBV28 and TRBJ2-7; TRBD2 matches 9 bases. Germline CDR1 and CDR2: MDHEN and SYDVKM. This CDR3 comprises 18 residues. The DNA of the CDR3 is TGTGCCAGCAGTGGGGGCTGGGCTAGCGGGGAGCCAGGGTACGAGCAGCACTTC. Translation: CASSGGWASGEPGYEQHF.

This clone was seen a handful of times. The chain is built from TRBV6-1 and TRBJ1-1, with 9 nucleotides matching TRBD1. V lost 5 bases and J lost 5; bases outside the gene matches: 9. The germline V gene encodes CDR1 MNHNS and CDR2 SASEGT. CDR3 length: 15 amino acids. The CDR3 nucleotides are TGTGCCAGCAGTTTCGGACAGGGGATGGGAACTGAAGCTTTCTTT. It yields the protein CASSFGQGMGTEAFF.

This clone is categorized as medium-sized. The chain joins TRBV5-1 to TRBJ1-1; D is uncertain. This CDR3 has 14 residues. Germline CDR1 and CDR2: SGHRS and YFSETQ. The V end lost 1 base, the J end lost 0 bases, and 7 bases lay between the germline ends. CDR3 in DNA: TGCGCCAGCAGCTTGCTGGATTTGAACACTGAAGCTTTCTTT. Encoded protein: CASSLLDLNTEAFF.

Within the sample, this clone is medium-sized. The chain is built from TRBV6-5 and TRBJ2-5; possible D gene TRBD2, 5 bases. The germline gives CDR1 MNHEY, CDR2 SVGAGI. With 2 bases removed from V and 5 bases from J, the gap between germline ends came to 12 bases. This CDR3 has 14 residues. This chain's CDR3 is CASSYKADGETQYF. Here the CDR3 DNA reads TGTGCCAGCAGTTACAAAGCGGATGGGGAGACCCAGTACTTC.

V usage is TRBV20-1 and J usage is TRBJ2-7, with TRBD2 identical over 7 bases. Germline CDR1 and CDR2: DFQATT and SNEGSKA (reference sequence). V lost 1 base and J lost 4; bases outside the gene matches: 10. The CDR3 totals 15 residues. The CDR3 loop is CSARGGSGGIYEQYV. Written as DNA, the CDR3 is TGCAGTGCTAGAGGCGGGAGTGGGGGGATATACGAGCAGTACGTC.

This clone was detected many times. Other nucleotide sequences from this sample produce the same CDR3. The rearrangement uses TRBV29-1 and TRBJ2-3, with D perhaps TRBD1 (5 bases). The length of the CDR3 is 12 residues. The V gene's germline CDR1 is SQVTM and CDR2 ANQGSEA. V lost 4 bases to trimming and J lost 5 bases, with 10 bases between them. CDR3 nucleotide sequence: TGCAGCGTTGGTCAGGGTGGAGATACGCAGTATTTT. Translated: CSVGQGGDTQYF.

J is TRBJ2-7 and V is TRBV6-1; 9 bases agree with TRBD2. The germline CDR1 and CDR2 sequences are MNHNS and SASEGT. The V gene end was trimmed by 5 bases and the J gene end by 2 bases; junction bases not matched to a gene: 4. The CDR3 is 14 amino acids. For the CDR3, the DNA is TGTGCCAGCAGTAGACTAGCGGCCACCTACGAGCAGTACTTC. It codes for CASSRLAATYEQYF.

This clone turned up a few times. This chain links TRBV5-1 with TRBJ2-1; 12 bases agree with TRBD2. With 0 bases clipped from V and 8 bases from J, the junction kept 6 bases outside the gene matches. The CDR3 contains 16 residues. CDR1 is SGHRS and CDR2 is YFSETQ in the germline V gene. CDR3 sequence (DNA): TGCGCCAGCAGCTTGGAACTAGCGGGAGGTAAGGATGAGCAGTTCTTC. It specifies CASSLELAGGKDEQFF.

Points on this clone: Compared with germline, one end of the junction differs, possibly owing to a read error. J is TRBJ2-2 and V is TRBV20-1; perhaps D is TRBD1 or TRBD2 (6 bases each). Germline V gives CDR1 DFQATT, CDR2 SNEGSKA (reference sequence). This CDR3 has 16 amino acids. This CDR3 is CGARLRGPANTRELFF. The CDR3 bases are TGCGGTGCCAGACTTCGGGGGCCGGCGAACACCCGGGAGCTGTTTTTT.

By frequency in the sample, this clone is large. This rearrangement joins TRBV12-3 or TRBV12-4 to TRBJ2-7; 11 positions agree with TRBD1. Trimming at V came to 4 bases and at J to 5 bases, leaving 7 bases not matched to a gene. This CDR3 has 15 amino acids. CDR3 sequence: CASSSRTGGRDEQYF. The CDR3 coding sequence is TGTGCCAGCAGTTCGCGGACAGGGGGCAGGGACGAGCAGTACTTC.

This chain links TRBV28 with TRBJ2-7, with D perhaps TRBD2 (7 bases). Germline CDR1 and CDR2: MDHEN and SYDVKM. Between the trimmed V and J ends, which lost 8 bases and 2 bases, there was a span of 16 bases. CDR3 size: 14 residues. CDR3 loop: CASSEAGAPYEQYF. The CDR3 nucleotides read TGTGCCAGCTCCGAGGCGGGGGCCCCCTACGAGCAGTACTTC.